Following are 5 T cell receptor beta chains from one sample sequenced in a study of blood T cell repertoires in COVID-19. TCRdb's table, derived via immunoSEQ multiplex PCR, lists solely in-frame clones and lacks some. The repertoire holds tens of thousands of clones, with 70% to 80% as singletons. The sequencing input was peripheral blood. Receptor source: a man between 65 and 85 years old with acute or convalescent COVID-19.

This chain uses TRBV6-5 with TRBJ1-2, with 8 bases aligning to TRBD1. This CDR3 has 13 residues. Trimming cost V 6 bases and J 8 bases; bases outside gene matches: 8. Germline lookup yields CDR1 MNHEY and CDR2 SVGAGI. The CDR3 sequence: CASRPSTGEGYTF. The CDR3 DNA sequence: TGTGCCAGCAGACCATCGACAGGGGAGGGCTACACCTTC.

V and J are TRBV27 and TRBJ1-2; TRBD1 might be the D (5 bases). The CDR3 length is 14 residues. CDR1 and CDR2 from the germline V gene are MNHEY and SMNVEV (reference sequence). Trimming took 5 bases from V and 3 from J, leaving 13 bases between them. This CDR3 reads CASSPWGGDYGYTF. The CDR3 DNA sequence: TGTGCCAGCAGTCCCTGGGGGGGGGACTATGGCTACACCTTC.

The J gene is TRBJ2-2, the V gene TRBV27, with D tentatively TRBD1 (5 bases). The CDR3 loop spans 15 amino acids. Germline lookup yields CDR1 MNHEY and CDR2 SMNVEV (reference sequence). Trimming stripped 2 bases from V and 2 bases from J, with 9 bases between. The CDR3 loop is CASSLTGINTGELFF. Here the CDR3 DNA reads TGTGCCAGCAGTTTAACAGGCATTAACACCGGGGAGCTGTTTTTT.

The genes are TRBV3-1 (or the pseudogene TRBV3-2) and TRBJ2-1, with 12 bases fitting TRBD2. The germline V gene has CDR1 LGHDT and CDR2 YNNKEL (reference sequence). Trimming removed 1 base from V and 8 bases from J; junction bases left unmatched: 9. The CDR3 covers 17 residues. The CDR3: CASSQVGLAGRGYEQFF. CDR3 nucleotides: TGTGCCAGCAGCCAAGTCGGACTAGCGGGAAGGGGGTATGAGCAGTTCTTC.

J is TRBJ1-2 and V is TRBV5-1; perhaps TRBD1 as D (5 bases). The CDR3 consists of 14 residues. Germline V gene data show CDR1 as SGHRS and CDR2 as YFSETQ. V was pared by 4 bases and J by 8 bases, with 18 bases between. The CDR3 spells CASSPLTQGGGYTF. The CDR3 DNA sequence: TGCGCCAGCAGCCCGCTTACCCAGGGCGGAGGCTACACCTTC.